Below are 4 T cell receptor beta chains sequenced from a single sample in a study of blood T cell repertoires in COVID-19. The method was immunoSEQ multiplex PCR; TCRdb's version includes in-frame clones alone and lacks a portion of them. The sample includes fewer than 120,000 clones, 70% to 90% seen only once; the top ten take roughly 5%. The sample taken for sequencing was peripheral blood. The receptor set was obtained from a human donor in a cohort sampled during active COVID-19.

V is TRBV5-1 and J is TRBJ2-2, with a weak D call TRBD2 (6 bases). Germline V gene sequence: CDR1 SGHRS, CDR2 YFSETQ. This CDR3 contains 15 residues. V dropped 5 bases and J dropped 2 bases, with 13 bases sitting between them. The CDR3 sequence: CASRWDWTNTGELFF. The DNA for the CDR3 is TGCGCCAGCAGATGGGACTGGACCAACACCGGGGAGCTGTTTTTT. Combining the CDR3 with reference TRBV5-1 and TRBJ2-2 gives the whole variable domain KAGVTQTPRYLIKTRGQQVTLSCSPISGHRSVSWYQQTPGQGLQFLFEYFSETQRNKGNFPGRFSGRQFSNSRSEMNVSTLELGDSALYLCASRWDWTNTGELFFGEGSRLTVL.

The rearrangement uses TRBV6-5 and TRBJ2-7, with 13 bases aligning to TRBD2. With 4 bases clipped from V and 4 bases from J, the junction kept 4 bases outside the gene matches. The CDR3 has 15 residues. Germline lookup yields CDR1 MNHEY and CDR2 SVGAGI. The CDR3 DNA reads as TGTGCCAGCAGTTTGGGACTAGCGGGGCTATACGAGCAGTACTTC. Translating it yields CASSLGLAGLYEQYF.

This chain joins TRBV29-1 and TRBJ1-1; 7 nucleotides match TRBD1. The CDR3 contains 14 residues. The V gene end was trimmed by 4 bases and the J gene end by 5 bases; junction bases not matched to a gene: 10. Germline V gene data show CDR1 as SQVTM and CDR2 as ANQGSEA. CDR3 nucleotide sequence: TGCAGCGTTGGCGTACGTGGACAGGATACTGAAGCTTTCTTT. Encoded protein: CSVGVRGQDTEAFF.

The chain couples TRBV7-9 to TRBJ1-2, with TRBD1 as a possible D gene (6 bases). The CDR3 contains 15 residues. Trimming took off 5 bases at V and 2 bases at J, with 15 bases between the two ends. The germline gives CDR1 SEHNR, CDR2 FQNEAQ (reference sequence). The CDR3 DNA reads as TGTGCCAGCAGCCCTTCCGGACAGTGGAACTATGGCTACACCTTC. Translating gives CASSPSGQWNYGYTF.